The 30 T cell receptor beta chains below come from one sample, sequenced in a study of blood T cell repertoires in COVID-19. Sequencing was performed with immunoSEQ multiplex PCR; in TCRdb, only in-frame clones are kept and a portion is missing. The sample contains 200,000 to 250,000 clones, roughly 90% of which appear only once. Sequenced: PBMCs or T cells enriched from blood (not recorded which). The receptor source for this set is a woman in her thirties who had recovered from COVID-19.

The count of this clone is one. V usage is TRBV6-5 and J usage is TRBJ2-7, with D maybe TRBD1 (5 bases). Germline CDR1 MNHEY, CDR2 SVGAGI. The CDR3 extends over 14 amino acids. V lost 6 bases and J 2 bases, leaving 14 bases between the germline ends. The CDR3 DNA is TGTGCCAGCAGCCTGCAGGGTACCACCTACGAGCAGTACTTC. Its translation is CASSLQGTTYEQYF.

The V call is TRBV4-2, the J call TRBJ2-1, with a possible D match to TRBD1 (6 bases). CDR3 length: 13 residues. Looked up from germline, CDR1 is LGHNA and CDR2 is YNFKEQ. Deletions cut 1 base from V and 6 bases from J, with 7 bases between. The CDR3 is CASSQGGRNEQFF. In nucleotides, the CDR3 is TGTGCCAGCAGCCAAGGGGGGCGCAATGAGCAGTTCTTC.

The DNA for the CDR3 is TGTGCCAGCAGCCATAGCGGGGGGGCTTGGGGCACAGATACGCAGTATTTT. This translates into CASSHSGGAWGTDTQYF. The rearrangement uses TRBV7-2 and TRBJ2-3; 11 positions agree with TRBD2. This CDR3 is built from 17 residues. J lost 1 base, V lost 5 bases, and 8 bases had no gene match. Germline V lookup: CDR1 SGHTA, CDR2 FQGNSA. Variable domain in full (rest from reference TRBV7-2 and TRBJ2-3): GAGVSQSPSNKVTEKGKDVELRCDPISGHTALYWYRQSLGQGLEFLIYFQGNSAPDKSGLPSDRFSAERTGGSVSTLTIQRTQQEDSAVYLCASSHSGGAWGTDTQYFGPGTRLTVL.

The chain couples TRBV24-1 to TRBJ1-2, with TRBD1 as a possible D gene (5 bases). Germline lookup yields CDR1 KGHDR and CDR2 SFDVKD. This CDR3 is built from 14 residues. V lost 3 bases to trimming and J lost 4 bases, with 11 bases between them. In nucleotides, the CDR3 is TGTGCCACCAGTGATCAGACAGAGACCTATGGCTACACCTTC. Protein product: CATSDQTETYGYTF.

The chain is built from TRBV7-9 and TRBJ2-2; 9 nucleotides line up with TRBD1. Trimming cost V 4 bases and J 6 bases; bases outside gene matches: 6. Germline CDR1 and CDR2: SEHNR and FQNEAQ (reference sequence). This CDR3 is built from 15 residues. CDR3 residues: CASSSPGQGPGELFF. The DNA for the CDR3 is TGTGCCAGCAGCTCCCCGGGACAGGGACCCGGGGAGCTGTTTTTT.

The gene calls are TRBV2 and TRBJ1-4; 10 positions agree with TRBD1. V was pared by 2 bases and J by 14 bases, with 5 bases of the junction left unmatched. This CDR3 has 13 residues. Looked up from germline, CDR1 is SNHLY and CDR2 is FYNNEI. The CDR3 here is CASSERTGGSLFF. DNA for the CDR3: TGTGCCAGCAGTGAACGGACAGGGGGTTCCCTGTTTTTT.

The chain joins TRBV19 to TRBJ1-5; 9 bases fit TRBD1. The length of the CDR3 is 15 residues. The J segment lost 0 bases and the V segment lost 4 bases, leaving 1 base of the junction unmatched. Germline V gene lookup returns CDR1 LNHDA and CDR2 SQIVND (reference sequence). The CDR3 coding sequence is TGTGCCAGTAGTAGGGACAGGGCTAGCAATCAGCCCCAGCATTTT. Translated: CASSRDRASNQPQHF.

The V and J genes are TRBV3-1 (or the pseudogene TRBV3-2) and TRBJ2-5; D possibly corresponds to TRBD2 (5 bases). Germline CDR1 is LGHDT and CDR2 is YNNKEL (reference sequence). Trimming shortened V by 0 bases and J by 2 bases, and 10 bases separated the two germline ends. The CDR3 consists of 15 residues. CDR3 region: CASSQEGLAQETQYF. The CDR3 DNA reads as TGTGCCAGCAGCCAAGAGGGCCTAGCTCAAGAGACCCAGTACTTC.

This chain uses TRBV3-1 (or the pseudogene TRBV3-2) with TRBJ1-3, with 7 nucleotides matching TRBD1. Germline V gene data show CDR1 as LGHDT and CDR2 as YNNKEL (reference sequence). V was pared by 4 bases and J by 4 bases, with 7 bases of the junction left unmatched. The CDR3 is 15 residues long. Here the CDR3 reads CASSPRQGIGNTIYF. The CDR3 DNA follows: TGTGCCAGCAGCCCCCGACAGGGAATCGGAAACACCATATATTTT.

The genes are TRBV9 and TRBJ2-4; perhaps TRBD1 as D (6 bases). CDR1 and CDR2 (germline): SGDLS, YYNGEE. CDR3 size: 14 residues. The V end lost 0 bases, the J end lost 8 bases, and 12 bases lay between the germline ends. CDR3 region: CASSVVGAADIQYF. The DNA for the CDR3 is TGTGCCAGCAGCGTAGTGGGGGCTGCGGACATTCAGTACTTC.

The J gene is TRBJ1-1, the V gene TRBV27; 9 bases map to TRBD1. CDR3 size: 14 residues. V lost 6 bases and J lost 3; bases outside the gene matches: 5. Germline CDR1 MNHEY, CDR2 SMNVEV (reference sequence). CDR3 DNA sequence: TGTGCCAGCAGGACAGGGGGGAGGTACACTGAAGCTTTCTTT. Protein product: CASRTGGRYTEAFF.

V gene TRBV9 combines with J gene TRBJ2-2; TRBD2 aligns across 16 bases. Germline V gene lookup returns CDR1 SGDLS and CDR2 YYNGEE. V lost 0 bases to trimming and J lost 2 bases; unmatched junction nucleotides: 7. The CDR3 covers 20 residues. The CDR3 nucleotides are TGTGCCAGCAGCGTAGGGTTAGGGACTAGCGGGGGGGCCAACACCGGGGAGCTGTTTTTT. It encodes CASSVGLGTSGGANTGELFF.

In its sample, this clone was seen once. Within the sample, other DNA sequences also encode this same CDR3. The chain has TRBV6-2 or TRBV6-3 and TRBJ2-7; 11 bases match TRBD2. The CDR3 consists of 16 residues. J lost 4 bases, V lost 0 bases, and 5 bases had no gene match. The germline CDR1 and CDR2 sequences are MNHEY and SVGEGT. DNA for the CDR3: TGTGCCAGCAGTTACTCCAGCCTAGCGGGGGGATACGAGCAGTACTTC. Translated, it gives CASSYSSLAGGYEQYF.

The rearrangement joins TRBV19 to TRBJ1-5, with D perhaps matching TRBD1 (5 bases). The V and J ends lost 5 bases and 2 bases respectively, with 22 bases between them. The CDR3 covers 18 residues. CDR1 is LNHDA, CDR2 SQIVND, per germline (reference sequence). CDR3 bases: TGTGCCAGTAGTGGTGGAGGGGCAGGGTCATATGGCAATCAGCCCCAGCATTTT. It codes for CASSGGGAGSYGNQPQHF.

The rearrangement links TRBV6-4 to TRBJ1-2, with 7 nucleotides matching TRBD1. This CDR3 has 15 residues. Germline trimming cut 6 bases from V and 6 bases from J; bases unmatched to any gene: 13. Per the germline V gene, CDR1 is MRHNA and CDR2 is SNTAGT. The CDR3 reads CASRPTGDAYDGYTF. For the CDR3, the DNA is TGTGCCAGCAGACCTACAGGGGACGCTTATGATGGCTACACCTTC.

CDR3 in DNA: TGTGCCAGTAGTATGCGGGGGCAGAGGGACCAGCATTTT. Translating gives CASSMRGQRDQHF. The genes are TRBV19 and TRBJ1-5, with D possibly matching TRBD1 (6 bases). The germline gives CDR1 LNHDA, CDR2 SQIVND (reference sequence). Trimming removed 3 bases at V and 12 bases at J, with 15 bases between. The CDR3 sequence is 13 residues long.

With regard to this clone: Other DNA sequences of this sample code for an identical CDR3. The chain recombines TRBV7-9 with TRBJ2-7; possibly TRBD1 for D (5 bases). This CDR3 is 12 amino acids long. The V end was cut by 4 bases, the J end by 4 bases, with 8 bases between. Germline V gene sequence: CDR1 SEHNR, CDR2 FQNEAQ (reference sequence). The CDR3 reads CASSSQGYEQYF. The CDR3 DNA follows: TGTGCCAGCAGCTCCCAGGGTTACGAGCAGTACTTC.

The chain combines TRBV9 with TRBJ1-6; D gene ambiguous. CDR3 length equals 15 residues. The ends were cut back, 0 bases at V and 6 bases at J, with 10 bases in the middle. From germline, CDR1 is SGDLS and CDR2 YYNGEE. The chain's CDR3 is CASSVEFTPNSPLHF. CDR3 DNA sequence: TGTGCCAGCAGCGTAGAGTTTACACCTAATTCACCCCTCCACTTT.

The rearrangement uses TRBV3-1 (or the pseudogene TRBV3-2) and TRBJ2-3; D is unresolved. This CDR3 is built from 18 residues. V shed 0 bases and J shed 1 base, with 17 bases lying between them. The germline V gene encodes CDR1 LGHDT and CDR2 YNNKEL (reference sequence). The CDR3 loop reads CASSQDAPRCRCTDTQYF. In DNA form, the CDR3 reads TGTGCCAGCAGCCAAGATGCCCCGCGTTGCCGGTGCACAGATACGCAGTATTTT.

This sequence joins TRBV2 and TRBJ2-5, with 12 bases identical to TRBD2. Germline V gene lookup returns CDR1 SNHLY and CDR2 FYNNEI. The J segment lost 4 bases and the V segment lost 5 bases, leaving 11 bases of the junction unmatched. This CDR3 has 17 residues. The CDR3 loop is CASSTGLAGPSGETQYF. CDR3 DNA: TGTGCCAGCAGTACTGGACTAGCGGGGCCTTCGGGAGAGACCCAGTACTTC.

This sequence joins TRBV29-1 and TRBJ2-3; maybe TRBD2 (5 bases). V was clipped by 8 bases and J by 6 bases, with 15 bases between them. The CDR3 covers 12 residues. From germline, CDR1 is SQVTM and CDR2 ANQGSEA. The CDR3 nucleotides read TGCAGCCCGGGATCTTTTACTGATACGCAGTATTTT. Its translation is CSPGSFTDTQYF.

CDR3 in amino acids: CASSMGDTHSYGYTF. As DNA, the CDR3 is TGTGCCAGCAGCATGGGGGACACGCACAGCTATGGCTACACCTTC. The V gene is TRBV7-8, the J gene TRBJ1-2; D possibly corresponds to TRBD1 (6 bases). The CDR3 is 15 residues long. Trimming cost V 5 bases and J 4 bases, with 17 bases left between them. Germline values: CDR1 SGHVS, CDR2 FQNEAQ.

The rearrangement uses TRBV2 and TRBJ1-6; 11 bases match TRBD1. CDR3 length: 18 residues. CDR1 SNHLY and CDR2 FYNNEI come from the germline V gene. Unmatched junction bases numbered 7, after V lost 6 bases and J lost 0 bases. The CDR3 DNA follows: TGTGCCAGCAGCGACGGACAGGGGGCGAGCTCCTATAATTCACCCCTCCACTTT. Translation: CASSDGQGASSYNSPLHF.

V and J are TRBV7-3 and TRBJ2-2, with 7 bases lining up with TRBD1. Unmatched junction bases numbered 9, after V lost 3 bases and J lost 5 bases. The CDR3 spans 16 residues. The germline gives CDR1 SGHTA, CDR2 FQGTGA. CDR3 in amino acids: CASSFVRQGRTGELFF. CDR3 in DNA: TGTGCCAGCAGCTTCGTTCGACAGGGACGAACCGGGGAGCTGTTTTTT.

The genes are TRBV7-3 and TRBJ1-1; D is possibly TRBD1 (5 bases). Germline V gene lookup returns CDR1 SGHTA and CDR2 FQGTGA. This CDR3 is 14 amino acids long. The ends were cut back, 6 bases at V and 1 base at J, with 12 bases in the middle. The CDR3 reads CASSPGIGNTEAFF. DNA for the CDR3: TGTGCCAGCAGTCCAGGGATCGGGAACACTGAAGCTTTCTTT. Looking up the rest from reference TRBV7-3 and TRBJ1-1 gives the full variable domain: GAGVSQTPSNKVTEKGKYVELRCDPISGHTALYWYRQSLGQGPEFLIYFQGTGAADDSGLPNDRFFAVRPEGSVSTLKIQRTERGDSAVYLCASSPGIGNTEAFFGQGTRLTVV.

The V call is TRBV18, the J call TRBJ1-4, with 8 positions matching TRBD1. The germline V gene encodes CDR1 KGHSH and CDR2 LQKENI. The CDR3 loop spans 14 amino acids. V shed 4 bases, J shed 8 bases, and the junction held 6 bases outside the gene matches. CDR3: CASSQRTGREKLFF. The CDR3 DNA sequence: TGTGCCAGCTCACAAAGGACAGGGAGGGAAAAACTGTTTTTT.

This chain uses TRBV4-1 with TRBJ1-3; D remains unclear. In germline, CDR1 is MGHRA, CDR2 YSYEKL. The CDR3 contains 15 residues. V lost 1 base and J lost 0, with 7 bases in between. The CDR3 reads CASSQGEASGNTIYF. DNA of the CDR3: TGCGCCAGCAGCCAAGGGGAGGCCTCTGGAAACACCATATATTTT.

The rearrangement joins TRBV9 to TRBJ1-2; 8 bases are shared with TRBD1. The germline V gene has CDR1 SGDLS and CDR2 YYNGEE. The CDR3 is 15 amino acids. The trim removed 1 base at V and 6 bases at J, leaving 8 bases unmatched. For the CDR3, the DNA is TGTGCCAGCAGCGTAATCTCGGGCAGGGGGCATGGCTACACCTTC. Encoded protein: CASSVISGRGHGYTF.

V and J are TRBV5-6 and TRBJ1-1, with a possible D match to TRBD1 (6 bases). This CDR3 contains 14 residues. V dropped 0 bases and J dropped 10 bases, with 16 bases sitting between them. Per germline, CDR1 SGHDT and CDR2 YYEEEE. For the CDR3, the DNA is TGTGCCAGCAGCTTGGTCTTAGAGGGGGAGGGAGCTTTCTTT. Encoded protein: CASSLVLEGEGAFF. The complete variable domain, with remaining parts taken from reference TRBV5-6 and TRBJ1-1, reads DAGVTQSPTHLIKTRGQQVTLRCSPKSGHDTVSWYQQALGQGPQFIFQYYEEEERQRGNFPDRFSGHQFPNYSSELNVNALLLGDSALYLCASSLVLEGEGAFFGQGTRLTVV.

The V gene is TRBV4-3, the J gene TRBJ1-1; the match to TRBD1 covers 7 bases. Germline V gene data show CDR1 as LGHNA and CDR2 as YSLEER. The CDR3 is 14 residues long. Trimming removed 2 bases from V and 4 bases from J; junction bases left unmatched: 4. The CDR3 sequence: CASSQYSGGTEAFF. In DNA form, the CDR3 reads TGCGCCAGCAGCCAATATTCAGGGGGCACTGAAGCTTTCTTT.